This is a list of T cell receptor beta chains from one sample in a study of CD8 T cells in ankylosing spondylitis. TCRdb recomputed calls from the 5' RACE reads with MiXCR, one row per CDR3 protein. This table holds approximately 220,000 distinct CDR3 sequences, roughly 24% found once. The sequenced material came from blood, either unsorted or a sorted T cell fraction (not recorded which). The source of these receptors is a male donor with ankylosing spondylitis or in good health (not recorded which). Each CDR3 is given with its conserved first and last residue. The D gene is left open where the match is weak. A row's size may be missing; if present it is once, few, many or a size class.

v_call,clone_size,d_call,j_call,cdr3_nt,cdr3_aa
TRBV20-1,NA,NA,TRBJ2-5,TGCAGTGCTAGAGGGGGGACAGAGACCCAGTACTTC,CSARGGTETQYF
TRBV12-3/TRBV12-4,many,TRBD2,TRBJ2-7,TGTGCCAGCAGCCGTCTAGCGGGAACTAGCTCCTACGAGCAGTACTTC,CASSRLAGTSSYEQYF
TRBV29-1,few,NA,TRBJ2-2,TGCAGCGTTGACTTGGGCAGGGTGAATACCGGGGAGCTGTTTTTT,CSVDLGRVNTGELFF
TRBV7-2,many,NA,TRBJ2-3,TGTGCCAGCAGCTGGGCTGGGGAACCGAATACGCAGTATTTT,CASSWAGEPNTQYF
TRBV12-3/TRBV12-4,many,NA,TRBJ1-4,TGTGCCAGCAGTACCGCGGGGGCAACTAATGAAAAACTGTTTTTT,CASSTAGATNEKLFF
TRBV12-3/TRBV12-4,NA,TRBD2,TRBJ2-1,TGTGCCAGCAGTTTAGGGGGACTAGTATCCAATGAGCAGTTCTTC,CASSLGGLVSNEQFF
TRBV5-6,many,NA,TRBJ2-7,TGTGCCAGCAGCGTTCCCCATTCCTACGAGCAGTACTTC,CASSVPHSYEQYF
TRBV5-1,many,NA,TRBJ1-5,TGCGCCAGCAGCTTAGCAGGGGATGGTCAGCCCCAGCATTTT,CASSLAGDGQPQHF
TRBV5-5,NA,TRBD1,TRBJ2-7,TGTGCCAGCAGCTTACGGACAGGGGCCCCCTACGAGCAGTACTTC,CASSLRTGAPYEQYF
TRBV12-3/TRBV12-4,many,NA,TRBJ1-6,TGTGCCAGCAGTGAGAATTCACCCCTCCACTTT,CASSENSPLHF
TRBV29-1,few,TRBD2,TRBJ2-1,TGCAGCGTTTCTAGCGGGCCCCGTTACAATGAGCAGTTCTTC,CSVSSGPRYNEQFF
TRBV20-1,few,TRBD2,TRBJ2-7,TGCAGTGCTAGAGACCCTAGCGGGAGAAACGAGCAGTACTTC,CSARDPSGRNEQYF
TRBV14,NA,TRBD2,TRBJ2-7,TGTGCCAGCAGTGGGACTAGCGGAACCCACGTTACCTACGAGCAGTACTTC,CASSGTSGTHVTYEQYF
TRBV20-1,few,NA,TRBJ2-5,TGCAGTGCTAGAGTCCCATACCAAGAGACCCAGTACTTC,CSARVPYQETQYF
TRBV28,NA,NA,TRBJ2-1,TGTGCCAGCAGTGCTGGGAGAGGGATCTACAATGAGCAGTTCTTC,CASSAGRGIYNEQFF
TRBV20-1,NA,TRBD1,TRBJ2-1,TGCAGTGCTAGTGACCGGGACAGGGGTACCAATGAGCAGTTCTTC,CSASDRDRGTNEQFF
TRBV10-3,NA,TRBD1,TRBJ1-1,TGTGCCATCAGAGGGTCGGGACAGGGAACTGAAGCTTTCTTT,CAIRGSGQGTEAFF
TRBV10-3,NA,NA,TRBJ2-2,TGTGCCATCAGGACGTTAAATAAAACCGGGGAGCTGTTTTTT,CAIRTLNKTGELFF
TRBV20-1,few,NA,TRBJ1-2,TGCAGTGCTGAACAGGGTAACGGAGGCTACACCTTC,CSAEQGNGGYTF
TRBV12-3/TRBV12-4,NA,NA,TRBJ2-3,TGTGCCAGCAGTTTAGCGCAGGGAGCTAATACGCAGTATTTT,CASSLAQGANTQYF
TRBV6-5,NA,NA,TRBJ2-3,TGTGCCAGCAGTTACCCCCACGCCACAGATACGCAGTATTTT,CASSYPHATDTQYF
TRBV12-3/TRBV12-4,many,NA,TRBJ2-5,TGTGCCAGCAGTTTAGACAGGGCCCAAGAGACCCAGTACTTC,CASSLDRAQETQYF